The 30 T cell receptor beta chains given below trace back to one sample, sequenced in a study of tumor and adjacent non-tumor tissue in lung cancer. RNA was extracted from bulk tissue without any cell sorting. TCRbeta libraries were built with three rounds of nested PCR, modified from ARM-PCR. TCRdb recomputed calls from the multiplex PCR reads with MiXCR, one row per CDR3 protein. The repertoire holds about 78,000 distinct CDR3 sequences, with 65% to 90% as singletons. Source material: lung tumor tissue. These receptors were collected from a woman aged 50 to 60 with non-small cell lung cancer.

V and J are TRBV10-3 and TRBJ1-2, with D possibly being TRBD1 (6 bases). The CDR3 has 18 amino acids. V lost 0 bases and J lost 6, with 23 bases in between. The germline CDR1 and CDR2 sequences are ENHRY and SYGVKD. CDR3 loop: CAISESVQFVTGENGYTF. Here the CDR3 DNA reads TGTGCCATCAGTGAGTCGGTACAGTTCGTGACAGGTGAAAATGGCTACACCTTC.

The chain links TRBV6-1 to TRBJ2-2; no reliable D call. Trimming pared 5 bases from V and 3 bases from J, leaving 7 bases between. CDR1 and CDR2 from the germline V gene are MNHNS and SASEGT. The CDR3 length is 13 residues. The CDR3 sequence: CASSPPYTGELFF. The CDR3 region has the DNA TGTGCCAGCAGTCCACCCTACACCGGGGAGCTGTTTTTT.

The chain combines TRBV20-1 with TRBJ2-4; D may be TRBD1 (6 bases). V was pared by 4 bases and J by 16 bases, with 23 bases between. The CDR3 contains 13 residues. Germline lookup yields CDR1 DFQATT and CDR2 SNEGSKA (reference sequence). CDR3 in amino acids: CSAIWGLKNIHYF. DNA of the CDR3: TGCAGTGCTATTTGGGGGCTCAAAAACATACATTACTTC.

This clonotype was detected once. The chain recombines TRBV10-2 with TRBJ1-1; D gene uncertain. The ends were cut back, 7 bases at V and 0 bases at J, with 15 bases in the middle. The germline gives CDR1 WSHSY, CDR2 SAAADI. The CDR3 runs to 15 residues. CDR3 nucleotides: TGCGCCAGCAAAACGACTGACGTCATGAACACTGAAGCTTTCTTT. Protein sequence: CASKTTDVMNTEAFF.

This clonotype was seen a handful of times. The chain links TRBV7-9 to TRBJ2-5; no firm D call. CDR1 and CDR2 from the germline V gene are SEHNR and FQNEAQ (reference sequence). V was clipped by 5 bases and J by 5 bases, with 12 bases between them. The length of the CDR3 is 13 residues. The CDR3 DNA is TGTGCCAGCAGCCCAAGCCCAATTGAGACCCAGTACTTC. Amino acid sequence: CASSPSPIETQYF.

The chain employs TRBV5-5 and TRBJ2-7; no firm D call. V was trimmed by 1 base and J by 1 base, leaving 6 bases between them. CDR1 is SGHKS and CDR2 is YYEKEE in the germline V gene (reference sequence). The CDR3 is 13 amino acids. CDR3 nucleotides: TGTGCCAGCAGCTTGCACAATTCCTACGAGCAGTACTTC. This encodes CASSLHNSYEQYF.

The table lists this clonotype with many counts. CDR3 loop: CASSSRDFYEQYF. As DNA, the CDR3 is TGTGCCAGCAGCAGCCGGGACTTCTACGAGCAGTACTTC. The chain has TRBV7-8 and TRBJ2-7; D may be TRBD2 (6 bases). This CDR3 spans 13 amino acids. V lost 5 bases and J 3 bases, leaving 11 bases between the germline ends. Germline CDR1 SGHVS, CDR2 FQNEAQ.

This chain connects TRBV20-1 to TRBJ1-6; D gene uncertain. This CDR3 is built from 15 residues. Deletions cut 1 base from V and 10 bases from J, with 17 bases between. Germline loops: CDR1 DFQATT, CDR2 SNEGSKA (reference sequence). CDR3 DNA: TGCAGTGCTAGAGTCATGAACGGGCCATACTCACCCCTCCACTTT. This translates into CSARVMNGPYSPLHF.

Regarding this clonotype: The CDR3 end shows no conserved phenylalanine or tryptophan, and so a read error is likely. CDR3: CASSWGSNYEQYL. CDR3 DNA sequence: TGTGCCAGCAGCTGGGGCTCGAACTACGAGCAGTACCTC. V and J are TRBV6-1 and TRBJ2-7; maybe TRBD1 (5 bases). This CDR3 spans 13 amino acids. V gave up 6 bases and J gave up 3 bases, with 12 bases separating them. In germline, CDR1 is MNHNS, CDR2 SASEGT.

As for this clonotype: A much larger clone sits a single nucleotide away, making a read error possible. CDR3 residues: CASCLAPQGASSPLHF. CDR3 nucleotide sequence: TGCGCCAGCTGCTTGGCCCCACAGGGGGCGAGTTCACCCCTCCACTTT. The chain uses TRBV5-1 and TRBJ1-6, with 9 bases fitting TRBD1. Germline V gene data show CDR1 as SGHRS and CDR2 as YFSETQ. CDR3 length: 16 residues.

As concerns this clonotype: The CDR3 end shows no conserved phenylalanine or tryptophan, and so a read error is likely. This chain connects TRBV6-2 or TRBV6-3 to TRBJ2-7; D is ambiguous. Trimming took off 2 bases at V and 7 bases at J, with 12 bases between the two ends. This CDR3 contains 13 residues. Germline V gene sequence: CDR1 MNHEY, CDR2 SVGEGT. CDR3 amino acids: CASSYLGQREQYI. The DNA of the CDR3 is TGTGCCAGCAGTTACCTGGGTCAGAGGGAGCAGTACATC.

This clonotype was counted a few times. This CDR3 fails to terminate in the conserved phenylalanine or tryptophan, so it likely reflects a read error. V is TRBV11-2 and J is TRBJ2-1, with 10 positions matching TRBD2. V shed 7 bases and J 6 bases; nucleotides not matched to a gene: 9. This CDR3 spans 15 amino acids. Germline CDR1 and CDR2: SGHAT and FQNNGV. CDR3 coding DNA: TGTGCCAGCATCTTTATAGCGGGAGGAGTCAATGAGCAGTTCTAC. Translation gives CASIFIAGGVNEQFY.

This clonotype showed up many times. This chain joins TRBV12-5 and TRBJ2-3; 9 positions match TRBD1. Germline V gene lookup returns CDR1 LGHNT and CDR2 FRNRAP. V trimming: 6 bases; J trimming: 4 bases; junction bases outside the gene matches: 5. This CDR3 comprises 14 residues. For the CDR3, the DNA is TGTGCTAGTGGAAAGACAGGGGGTTCAGATACGCAGTATTTT. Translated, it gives CASGKTGGSDTQYF.

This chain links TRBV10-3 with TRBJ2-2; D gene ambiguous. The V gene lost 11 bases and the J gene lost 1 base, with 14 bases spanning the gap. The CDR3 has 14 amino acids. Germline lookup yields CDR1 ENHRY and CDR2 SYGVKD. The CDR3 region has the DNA TGTGCCGTCGGAACTAACGGGAACACCGGGGAGCTGTTTTTT. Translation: CAVGTNGNTGELFF.

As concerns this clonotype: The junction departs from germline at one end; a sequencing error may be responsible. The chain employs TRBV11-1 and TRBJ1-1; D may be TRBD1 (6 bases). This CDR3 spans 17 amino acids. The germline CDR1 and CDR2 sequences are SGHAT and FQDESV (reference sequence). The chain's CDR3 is CTSSRICEQGVGTEAFF. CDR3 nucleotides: TGTACCAGCAGCAGAATATGTGAACAGGGAGTCGGCACTGAAGCTTTCTTT.

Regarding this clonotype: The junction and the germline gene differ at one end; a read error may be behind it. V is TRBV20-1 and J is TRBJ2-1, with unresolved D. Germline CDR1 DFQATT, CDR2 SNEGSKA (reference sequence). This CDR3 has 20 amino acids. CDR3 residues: CSVRDNSGLAALTYYNEQFF. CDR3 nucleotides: TGCAGTGTTAGAGATAACTCCGGGTTGGCGGCACTTACCTACTACAATGAGCAGTTCTTC.

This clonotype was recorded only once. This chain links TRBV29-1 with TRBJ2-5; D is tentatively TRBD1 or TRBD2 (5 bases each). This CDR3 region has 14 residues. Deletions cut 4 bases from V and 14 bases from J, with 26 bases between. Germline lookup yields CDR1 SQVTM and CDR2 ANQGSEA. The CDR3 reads CSVVVRGDWETNYF. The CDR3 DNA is TGCAGCGTTGTTGTTAGGGGAGATTGGGAGACCAACTACTTC. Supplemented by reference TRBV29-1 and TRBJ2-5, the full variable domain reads SAVISQKPSRDICQRGTSLTIQCQVDSQVTMMFWYRQQPGQSLTLIATANQGSEATYESGFVIDKFPISRPNLTFSTLTVSNMSPEDSSIYLCSVVVRGDWETNYFGPGTRLLVL.

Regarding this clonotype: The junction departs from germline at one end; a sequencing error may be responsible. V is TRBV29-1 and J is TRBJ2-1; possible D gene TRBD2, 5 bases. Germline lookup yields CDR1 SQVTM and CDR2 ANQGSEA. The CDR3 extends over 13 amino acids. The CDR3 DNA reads TGCAGCGTTGAGACTACGACTACCTATGAGCAGTTTTTC. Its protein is CSVETTTTYEQFF.

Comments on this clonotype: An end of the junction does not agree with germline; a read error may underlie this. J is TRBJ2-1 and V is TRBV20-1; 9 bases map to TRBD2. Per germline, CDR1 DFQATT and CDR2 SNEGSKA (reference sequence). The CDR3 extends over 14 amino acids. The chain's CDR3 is CSARTLAGLDEHFF. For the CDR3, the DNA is TGCAGTGCTAGAACGCTAGCGGGGCTTGATGAGCATTTCTTC.

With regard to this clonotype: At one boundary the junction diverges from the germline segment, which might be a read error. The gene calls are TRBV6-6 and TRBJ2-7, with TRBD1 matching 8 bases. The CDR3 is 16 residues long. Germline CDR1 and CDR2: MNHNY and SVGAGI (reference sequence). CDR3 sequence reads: CASNYEQGAFSYEQYF. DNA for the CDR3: TGTGCCAGCAATTACGAGCAGGGGGCATTCTCCTACGAGCAGTACTTC.

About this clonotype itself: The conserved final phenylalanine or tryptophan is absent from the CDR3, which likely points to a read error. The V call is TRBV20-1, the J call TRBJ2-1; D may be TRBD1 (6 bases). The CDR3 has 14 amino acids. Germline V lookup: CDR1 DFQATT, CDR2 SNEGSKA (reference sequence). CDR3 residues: CSVRDRTDYNEQFL. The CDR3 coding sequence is TGCAGTGTTAGAGATCGGACAGACTACAATGAGCAGTTCCTC.

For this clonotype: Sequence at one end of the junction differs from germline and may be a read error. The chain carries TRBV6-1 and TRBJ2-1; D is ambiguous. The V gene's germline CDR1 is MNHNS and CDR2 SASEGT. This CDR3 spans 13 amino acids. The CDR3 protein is CPSSGRENSEQLF. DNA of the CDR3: TGTCCCAGCAGTGGACGAGAGAACAGTGAGCAGTTATTC.

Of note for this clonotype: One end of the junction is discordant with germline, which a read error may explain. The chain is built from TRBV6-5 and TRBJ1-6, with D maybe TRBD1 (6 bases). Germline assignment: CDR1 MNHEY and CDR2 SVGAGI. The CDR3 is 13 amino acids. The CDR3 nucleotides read TGTACCAGCGGGCGACAGGATAACTCACCCATCCACTTT. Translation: CTSGRQDNSPIHF.

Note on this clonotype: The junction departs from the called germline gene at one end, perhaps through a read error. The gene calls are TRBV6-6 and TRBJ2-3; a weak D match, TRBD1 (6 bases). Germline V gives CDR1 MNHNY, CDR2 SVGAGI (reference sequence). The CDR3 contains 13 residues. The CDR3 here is CASSYQGKDMQYF. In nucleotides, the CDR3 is TGTGCCAGCAGTTACCAGGGGAAAGATATGCAGTATTTT.

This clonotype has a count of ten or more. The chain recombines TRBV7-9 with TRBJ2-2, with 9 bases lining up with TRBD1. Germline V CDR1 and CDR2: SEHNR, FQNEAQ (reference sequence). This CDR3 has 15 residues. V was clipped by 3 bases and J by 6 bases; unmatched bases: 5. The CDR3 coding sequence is TGTGCCAGCAGCTTTACAGGGGGCAGGTCCGGGGAGCTGTTTTTT. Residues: CASSFTGGRSGELFF.

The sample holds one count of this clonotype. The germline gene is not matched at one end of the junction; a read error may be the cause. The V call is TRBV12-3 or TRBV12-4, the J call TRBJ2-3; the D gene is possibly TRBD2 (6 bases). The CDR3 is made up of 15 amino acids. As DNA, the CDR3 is TGTGCCAGCAGCTCAGTAGCGGAGAACACAGATATGCAGTATTTT. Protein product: CASSSVAENTDMQYF.

CDR3 in amino acids: CASSQVGSGAYNEQFF. The CDR3 DNA reads TGCGCCAGCAGCCAAGTGGGTAGCGGGGCCTACAATGAGCAGTTCTTC. The chain links TRBV4-1 to TRBJ2-1, with 8 bases aligning to TRBD2. CDR3 length equals 16 residues. Trimming took 1 base from V and 2 from J; bases not matched to a gene: 4. CDR1 is MGHRA, CDR2 YSYEKL, per germline.

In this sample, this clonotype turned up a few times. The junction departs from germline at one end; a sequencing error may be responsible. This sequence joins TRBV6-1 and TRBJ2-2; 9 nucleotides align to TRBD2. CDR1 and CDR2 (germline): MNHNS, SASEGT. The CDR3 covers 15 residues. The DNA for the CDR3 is TGTGCCTGCAGTGATCCCGGGACTAGCAGTGGGGAGCTGTTTTTT. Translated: CACSDPGTSSGELFF.

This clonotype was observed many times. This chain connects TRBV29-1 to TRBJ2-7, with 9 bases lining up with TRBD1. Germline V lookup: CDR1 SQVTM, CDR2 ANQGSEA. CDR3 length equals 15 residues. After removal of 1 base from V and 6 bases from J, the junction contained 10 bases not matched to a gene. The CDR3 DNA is TGCAGCGTTGAAGGAACAGGGGGCCCTCGAAGCGAGCAGTACTTC. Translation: CSVEGTGGPRSEQYF.

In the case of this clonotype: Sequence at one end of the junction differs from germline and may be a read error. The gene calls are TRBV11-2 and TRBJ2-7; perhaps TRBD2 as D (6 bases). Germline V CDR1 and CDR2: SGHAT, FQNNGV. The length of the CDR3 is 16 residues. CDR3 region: CASRLRVLAVSDEQYF. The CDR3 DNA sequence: TGTGCCAGCAGGCTAAGAGTATTAGCGGTCTCGGACGAACAGTACTTC. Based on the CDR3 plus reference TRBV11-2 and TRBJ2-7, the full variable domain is EAGVAQSPRYKIIEKRQSVAFWCNPISGHATLYWYQQILGQGPKLLIQFQNNGVVDDSQLPKDRFSAERLKGVDSTLKIQPAKLEDSAVYLCASRLRVLAVSDEQYFGPGTRLTVT.